These 22 T cell receptor beta chains were all obtained from the same sample, sequenced in a study of cytomegalovirus exposure and HLA in healthy donors. In the PCR, 60 Vbeta and 13 Jbeta primers were used. The protocol was immunoSEQ multiplex PCR, while the TCRdb copy is restricted to in-frame clones and leaves out a portion. The repertoire holds more than 90,000 clones, with roughly 80% as singletons. Sequenced: PBMCs. These receptors all stem from a man in his forties or fifties in good health and CMV-seropositive.

The V gene is TRBV9, the J gene TRBJ2-2, with TRBD2 identical over 10 bases. This CDR3 is 14 amino acids long. Germline V CDR1 and CDR2: SGDLS, YYNGEE. V shed 7 bases and J 1 base; nucleotides not matched to a gene: 1. CDR3 coding DNA: TGTGCCAGCTCTAGCGGGAGGAACACCGGGGAGCTGTTTTTT. It encodes CASSSGRNTGELFF. Looking up the rest from reference TRBV9 and TRBJ2-2 gives the full variable domain: DSGVTQTPKHLITATGQRVTLRCSPRSGDLSVYWYQQSLDQGLQFLIQYYNGEERAKGNILERFSAQQFPDLHSELNLSSLELGDSALYFCASSSGRNTGELFFGEGSRLTVL.

V usage is TRBV9 and J usage is TRBJ2-3; the D gene is possibly TRBD1 (6 bases). The V end was cut by 2 bases, the J end by 2 bases, with 15 bases between. This CDR3 contains 16 residues. Germline V gene data show CDR1 as SGDLS and CDR2 as YYNGEE. CDR3 DNA: TGTGCCAGCAGCGTCAAGAGGGGGATATCCACAGATACGCAGTATTTT. The encoded protein is CASSVKRGISTDTQYF.

This clone was counted only a few times. J is TRBJ2-7 and V is TRBV21-1; the DNA was not compared with TRBD1, the D call given in the table. TRBV21-1 is given as a pseudogene. There are 16 residues in the CDR3. Written as DNA, the CDR3 is TGTGCCAGCAGTCCCTGGGGTCGGCAGGGGAACAACGAGCAGTACTTC. This gives the protein CASSPWGRQGNNEQYF.

The genes are TRBV19 and TRBJ2-1, with TRBD2 matching 10 bases. Germline V gene data show CDR1 as LNHDA and CDR2 as SQIVND (reference sequence). J was trimmed by 4 bases and V by 7 bases; bases with no gene match: 4. CDR3 size: 14 residues. In DNA, the CDR3 is TGTGCCAGTAAAAGGACTAGCGGTTACAATGAGCAGTTCTTC. It encodes CASKRTSGYNEQFF. The variable domain in full, completed from reference TRBV19 and TRBJ2-1, reads DGGITQSPKYLFRKEGQNVTLSCEQNLNHDAMYWYRQDPGQGLRLIYYSQIVNDFQKGDIAEGYSVSREKKESFPLTVTSAQKNPTAFYLCASKRTSGYNEQFFGPGTRLTVL.

The chain has TRBV2 and TRBJ2-2, with a tentative D call TRBD2 (5 bases). The CDR3 spans 13 residues. Looked up from germline, CDR1 is SNHLY and CDR2 is FYNNEI. V lost 4 bases, J lost 4 bases, and 7 bases lay in between. CDR3 residues: CASSGERTGELFF. CDR3 DNA: TGTGCCAGCAGTGGGGAGCGCACCGGGGAGCTGTTTTTT.

V is TRBV19 and J is TRBJ2-7, with 13 bases matching TRBD2. The germline V gene has CDR1 LNHDA and CDR2 SQIVND (reference sequence). V was pared by 9 bases and J by 3 bases, with 2 bases of the junction left unmatched. This CDR3 is built from 13 residues. The CDR3 bases are TGTGCCAGCGGGACTAGCGGGAACTACGAGCAGTACTTC. The encoded protein is CASGTSGNYEQYF.

The CDR3 here is CASSGQGTNQPQHF. CDR3 bases: TGTGCCAGCTCGGGGCAGGGAACAAATCAGCCCCAGCATTTT. The V and J genes are TRBV18 and TRBJ1-5, with D possibly being TRBD1 (5 bases). Deletions cut 6 bases from V and 4 bases from J, with 13 bases between. CDR1 KGHSH and CDR2 LQKENI come from the germline V gene. This CDR3 is 14 amino acids long.

V is TRBV27 and J is TRBJ2-3; 12 bases are a match to TRBD1. CDR3 length: 16 amino acids. Germline assignment: CDR1 MNHEY and CDR2 SMNVEV (reference sequence). V shed 4 bases, J shed 3 bases, and the junction held 5 bases outside the gene matches. The DNA of the CDR3 is TGTGCCAGCAGTTCCAGGGACAGGGGGCTTACAGATACGCAGTATTTT. Translation: CASSSRDRGLTDTQYF.

Of note for this clone: An end of the junction does not agree with germline; a read error may underlie this. This rearrangement joins TRBV7-7 to TRBJ1-6, with D unresolved. Germline V gene data show CDR1 as SSHAT and CDR2 as FNYEAQ (reference sequence). CDR3 length: 16 amino acids. CDR3 DNA: TGTGCTAGCAGCTTAATCGCGGAAACCTATAATTCACCCCTCCACTTT. Amino acid sequence: CASSLIAETYNSPLHF. The full variable domain, with the rest looked up from reference TRBV7-7 and TRBJ1-6, is GAGVSQSPRYKVTKRGQDVTLRCDPISSHATLYWYQQALGQGPEFLTYFNYEAQPDKSGLPSDRFSAERPEGSISTLTIQRTEQRDSAMYRCASSLIAETYNSPLHFGNGTRLTVT.

Here the CDR3 DNA reads TGTGCCAGCAGCACGGGACTAGCAGGGAATGAGCAGTTCTTC. Translation: CASSTGLAGNEQFF. This rearrangement joins TRBV11-2 to TRBJ2-1; 9 bases match TRBD2. Losses at the gene ends were 5 bases for V and 7 bases for J; bases not matched to a gene: 6. This CDR3 is built from 14 residues. Per the germline V gene, CDR1 is SGHAT and CDR2 is FQNNGV.

The chain recombines TRBV28 with TRBJ1-2; D is ambiguous. Trimming cost V 11 bases and J 5 bases, with 15 bases left between them. The CDR3 is 12 amino acids. Per the germline V gene, CDR1 is MDHEN and CDR2 is SYDVKM. Here the CDR3 reads CAATITGYGYTF. CDR3 in DNA: TGTGCCGCCACGATAACCGGGTATGGCTACACCTTC.

This clone was detected only once. The chain links TRBV7-9 to TRBJ1-2, with D possibly matching TRBD1 (6 bases). V lost 7 bases and J 5 bases, leaving 20 bases between the germline ends. Per the germline V gene, CDR1 is SEHNR and CDR2 is FQNEAQ (reference sequence). This CDR3 has 15 amino acids. The CDR3 loop is CASIPTGGDVYGYTF. CDR3 DNA sequence: TGTGCCAGCATCCCGACAGGAGGAGACGTATATGGCTACACCTTC.

The CDR3, as DNA: TGCGCCAGCAGCTTGGCTGAGGCCGGGAACTATGGCTACACCTTC. Its protein product is CASSLAEAGNYGYTF. The V gene is TRBV5-1, the J gene TRBJ1-2; no clear D. V shed 0 bases and J shed 2 bases, with 11 bases lying between them. The V gene's germline CDR1 is SGHRS and CDR2 YFSETQ. The CDR3 is made up of 15 amino acids. Using reference TRBV5-1 and TRBJ1-2 for the parts outside the CDR3, the full variable domain is KAGVTQTPRYLIKTRGQQVTLSCSPISGHRSVSWYQQTPGQGLQFLFEYFSETQRNKGNFPGRFSGRQFSNSRSEMNVSTLELGDSALYLCASSLAEAGNYGYTFGSGTRLTVV.

This clone was observed a handful of times. The V gene is TRBV7-2, the J gene TRBJ2-7; TRBD1 aligns across 8 bases. Germline V CDR1 and CDR2: SGHTA, FQGNSA. This CDR3 has 14 amino acids. With 3 bases clipped from V and 1 base from J, the junction kept 2 bases outside the gene matches. CDR3 residues: CASSFGQGSYEQYF. The DNA of the CDR3 is TGTGCCAGCAGCTTCGGACAGGGATCCTACGAGCAGTACTTC.

The chain recombines TRBV18 with TRBJ1-2; 10 nucleotides line up with TRBD1. The V gene's germline CDR1 is KGHSH and CDR2 LQKENI. V lost 5 bases to trimming and J lost 4 bases; unmatched junction nucleotides: 10. There are 16 residues in the CDR3. The CDR3 reads CASSVPGQGLGYGYTF. The CDR3 bases are TGTGCCAGCTCAGTCCCGGGACAGGGGCTGGGCTATGGCTACACCTTC.

For the CDR3, the DNA is TGTGCCAGCAGTTTACACGGGCAGCCCCAGCATTTT. Translated: CASSLHGQPQHF. The chain links TRBV28 to TRBJ1-5; no firm D call. The CDR3 is 12 residues long. Germline loops: CDR1 MDHEN, CDR2 SYDVKM. The V end was cut by 2 bases, the J end by 7 bases, with 6 bases between.

This chain uses TRBV29-1 with TRBJ2-7, with D maybe TRBD2 (5 bases). The CDR3 loop spans 13 amino acids. Deletions cut 5 bases from V and 3 bases from J, with 14 bases between. Germline V gives CDR1 SQVTM, CDR2 ANQGSEA. CDR3 bases: TGCAGCGTTCGGAGCGGAGACCGCTACGAGCAGTACTTC. This translates into CSVRSGDRYEQYF.

The rearrangement joins TRBV18 to TRBJ2-6; unclear D gene. V lost 3 bases and J lost 0, with 3 bases in between. The length of the CDR3 is 14 residues. CDR1 and CDR2 (germline): KGHSH, LQKENI. Here the CDR3 reads CASSPSSGANVLTF. As DNA, the CDR3 is TGTGCCAGCTCACCCAGCTCTGGGGCCAACGTCCTGACTTTC.

This chain uses TRBV5-4 with TRBJ1-4, with 8 bases matching TRBD1. The CDR3 covers 16 residues. J was trimmed by 5 bases and V by 0 bases; bases with no gene match: 6. Germline V gene sequence: CDR1 SGHNT, CDR2 YYREEE (reference sequence). CDR3 protein: CASSLGRTGLNEKLFF. The CDR3 region has the DNA TGTGCCAGCAGCTTGGGGCGGACAGGGTTAAATGAAAAACTGTTTTTT.

This clone was seen more than once but under ten times. The chain has TRBV7-3 and TRBJ1-1, with 8 bases lining up with TRBD1. CDR1 and CDR2 (germline): SGHTA, FQGTGA. The CDR3 runs 13 residues. V gave up 5 bases and J gave up 5 bases; unmatched junction bases: 4. The CDR3 spells CASSEDRGTEAFF. The CDR3 coding sequence is TGTGCCAGCAGCGAAGACAGGGGTACTGAAGCTTTCTTT.

The chain carries TRBV7-9 and TRBJ2-3; D is possibly TRBD2 (6 bases). Germline CDR1 and CDR2: SEHNR and FQNEAQ (reference sequence). V was pared by 5 bases and J by 8 bases, with 14 bases between. This CDR3 is built from 13 residues. CDR3 protein: CASSLSGAGTQYF. The CDR3 coding sequence is TGTGCCAGCAGCCTGTCGGGAGCGGGTACGCAGTATTTT. Full variable domain (rest looked up from reference TRBV7-9 and TRBJ2-3): DTGVSQNPRHKITKRGQNVTFRCDPISEHNRLYWYRQTLGQGPEFLTYFQNEAQLEKSRLLSDRFSAERPKGSFSTLEIQRTEQGDSAMYLCASSLSGAGTQYFGPGTRLTVL.

The rearrangement uses TRBV11-3 and TRBJ2-2; TRBD2 is a possible D gene (6 bases). Trimming took 3 bases from V and 7 from J, leaving 15 bases between them. This CDR3 is 15 amino acids long. The V gene's germline CDR1 is SGHNT and CDR2 YENEEA. CDR3 amino acids: CASSFSSGDDGELFF. The CDR3, as DNA: TGTGCCAGCAGCTTCAGCTCGGGGGACGACGGGGAGCTGTTTTTT.